This note documents a single TCR beta chain sequence. Its specificity is not known. CD45RO negativity and positive selection for CCR7 defined naive CD8 cells, a population that excluded terminally differentiated effector memory CD45RA+ cells. Every immunoSEQ plate was one replicate of a subset's evenly spread DNA. Generated by immunoSEQ multiplex PCR, the TCRdb table keeps only in-frame clones and is missing some. The profile shows about 2,100,000 clones, roughly 91% of them singletons. These data belong to a study of shared clonotypes between healthy human individuals. Trimming at V came to 8 bases and at J to 5 bases, leaving 6 bases not matched to a gene. Germline V CDR1 and CDR2: MDHEN, SYDVKM. CDR3 length: 14 amino acids. Whole-study findings and limits: At large depth, rarefaction still showed sorted-subset sequencing to be incomplete. The four-donor shared clonotypes exceeded non-shared clonotypes in generation probability, with non-shared ones scoring lower.

This TCR was sampled from a man aged 18 to 35 in good health. Some clones in this sample may be carry-over from other donors' samples. This chain joins TRBV28 and TRBJ2-1; 10 bases are shared with TRBD2. Sequencing was done on a sample of naive CD8+ T cells from PBMCs. The CDR3 loop is CASLGLAGDNEQFF. The DNA of the CDR3 is TGTGCCAGCCTTGGGCTAGCGGGAGACAATGAGCAGTTCTTC.